The next 32 T cell receptor beta chains were all read from a single sample in a study of T cells in Graves' hyperthyroidism and ophthalmopathy. It was RNA transcripts that yielded the amplified TCR beta CDR3 regions. In the first-round RT-PCR of the TCR CDR3, the HTBI primer set was used. TCRdb itself ran the multiplex PCR reads through MiXCR, one entry per CDR3 protein. This table has just over 550,000 distinct CDR3 sequences, around 46% appearing once. The sample was peripheral blood or thyroid tissue (not recorded which). The receptors were gathered from a woman under 30 with Graves' hyperthyroidism.

The J gene is TRBJ2-7, the V gene TRBV5-4; maybe TRBD2 (7 bases). CDR3 length: 13 residues. V was trimmed by 3 bases and J by 2 bases, leaving 9 bases between them. Germline CDR1 reads SGHNT; CDR2 reads YYREEE (reference sequence). This chain's CDR3 is CASSWGGPYEQYF. DNA for the CDR3: TGTGCCAGCAGCTGGGGGGGCCCCTACGAGCAGTACTTC.

The V call is TRBV29-1, the J call TRBJ1-1; no definite D call. The V and J ends lost 7 bases and 0 bases respectively, with 15 bases between them. CDR3 size: 14 residues. Germline CDR1 SQVTM, CDR2 ANQGSEA. This chain's CDR3 is CSGKQGQLNTEAFF. The CDR3 DNA is TGCAGCGGGAAACAAGGGCAGCTGAACACTGAAGCTTTCTTT.

The V gene is TRBV5-1, the J gene TRBJ2-5; maybe TRBD2 (5 bases). Trimming stripped 1 base from V and 4 bases from J, with 14 bases between. Germline V CDR1 and CDR2: SGHRS, YFSETQ. The CDR3 consists of 15 residues. CDR3 nucleotides: TGCGCCAGCAGCTTGCTCGTATCCCGGGGAGAGACCCAGTACTTC. It encodes CASSLLVSRGETQYF. Complete variable domain (other parts from reference TRBV5-1 and TRBJ2-5): KAGVTQTPRYLIKTRGQQVTLSCSPISGHRSVSWYQQTPGQGLQFLFEYFSETQRNKGNFPGRFSGRQFSNSRSEMNVSTLELGDSALYLCASSLLVSRGETQYFGPGTRLLVL.

The chain is built from TRBV7-2 and TRBJ2-2; D gene unclear. Germline values: CDR1 SGHTA, CDR2 FQGNSA. CDR3 length equals 15 residues. V gave up 1 base and J gave up 6 bases, with 12 bases separating them. For the CDR3, the DNA is TGTGCCAGCAGCTTAGGAGGAGCCACTTCCGGGGAGCTGTTTTTT. Residues: CASSLGGATSGELFF.

The genes are TRBV29-1 and TRBJ1-1; 7 bases match TRBD1. The CDR3 runs to 12 residues. Germline V gene lookup returns CDR1 SQVTM and CDR2 ANQGSEA. CDR3 amino acids: CSHRRRGTEAFF. The CDR3 DNA reads TGCAGTCATCGTCGCAGGGGGACTGAAGCTTTCTTT.

This clonotype was counted a single time. The chain recombines TRBV9 with TRBJ2-2, with D perhaps assigned TRBD1 or TRBD2 (5 bases each). The CDR3 consists of 15 residues. Germline values: CDR1 SGDLS, CDR2 YYNGEE. V was cut by 1 base and J by 1 base, with 8 bases left in between. The CDR3 DNA reads as TGTGCCAGCAGCGTAATGGGGGAGAACACCGGGGAGCTGTTTTTT. Its translation: CASSVMGENTGELFF.

The chain joins TRBV7-9 to TRBJ1-4, with D hard to call. V was cut by 3 bases and J by 8 bases, with 10 bases left in between. Germline V gene sequence: CDR1 SEHNR, CDR2 FQNEAQ (reference sequence). The CDR3 length is 13 residues. CDR3 region: CASSLLGPEKLFF. For the CDR3, the DNA is TGTGCCAGCAGCTTGTTAGGGCCAGAAAAACTGTTTTTT.

In its sample, this clonotype was seen many times. This rearrangement joins TRBV24-1 to TRBJ1-2, with a possible D match to TRBD1 (5 bases). V gave up 0 bases and J gave up 9 bases, with 13 bases separating them. Germline-derived CDR1 and CDR2 are KGHDR and SFDVKD. This CDR3 spans 14 amino acids. As DNA, the CDR3 is TGTGCCACCAGTGATTTGGTGACCGGGGGGTGCTACACCTTC. Residues: CATSDLVTGGCYTF.

The V call is TRBV11-2, the J call TRBJ2-5; TRBD1 matches 7 bases. Germline V gene data show CDR1 as SGHAT and CDR2 as FQNNGV. The J segment lost 5 bases and the V segment lost 6 bases, leaving 9 bases of the junction unmatched. This CDR3 spans 14 amino acids. Here the CDR3 DNA reads TGTGCCAGCAGGGCAGAGACAGGGTTGGAGACCCAGTACTTC. This codes for CASRAETGLETQYF.

This clonotype has at least ten counts. The rearrangement uses TRBV7-2 and TRBJ2-5; perhaps TRBD2 as D (5 bases). Germline V gene sequence: CDR1 SGHTA, CDR2 FQGNSA. CDR3 length: 13 residues. V shed 6 bases and J shed 5 bases, with 13 bases lying between them. This CDR3 is CASSLSPGETQYF. The CDR3 DNA reads TGTGCCAGCAGTTTGTCCCCGGGGGAGACCCAGTACTTC. Filled out from reference TRBV7-2 and TRBJ2-5, the complete variable domain reads GAGVSQSPSNKVTEKGKDVELRCDPISGHTALYWYRQSLGQGLEFLIYFQGNSAPDKSGLPSDRFSAERTGGSVSTLTIQRTQQEDSAVYLCASSLSPGETQYFGPGTRLLVL.

On this clonotype itself: At one of its ends the junction is not consistent with the germline gene, which may arise from a read error. The chain links TRBV7-9 to TRBJ1-1; D is ambiguous. The CDR3 is made up of 12 amino acids. CDR1 and CDR2 (germline): SEHNR, FQNEAQ (reference sequence). The CDR3 is CASSLGRAEVFF. CDR3 DNA sequence: TGTGCCAGCAGCTTGGGGAGGGCTGAAGTTTTCTTT. The whole variable domain, filled in from reference TRBV7-9 and TRBJ1-1, reads DTGVSQNPRHKITKRGQNVTFRCDPISEHNRLYWYRQTLGQGPEFLTYFQNEAQLEKSRLLSDRFSAERPKGSFSTLEIQRTEQGDSAMYLCASSLGRAEVFFGQGTRLTVV.

A word on this clonotype: Its ends do not fully match the called genes, so a read error is possible. This chain uses TRBV10-3 with TRBJ2-6; TRBD1 might be the D (5 bases). The CDR3 is 20 residues long. Germline-derived CDR1 and CDR2 are ENHRY and SYGVKD. CDR3 sequence: CASSDSTEGSGVSGANVLTF. In nucleotides, the CDR3 is TGTGCCAGCAGTGATTCGACAGAAGGGTCTGGGGTATCTGGGGCCAACGTCCTGACTTTC.

The table lists this clonotype with a few counts. This chain joins TRBV2 and TRBJ2-5; 11 bases agree with TRBD2. This CDR3 has 15 amino acids. Germline CDR1 is SNHLY and CDR2 is FYNNEI. V dropped 3 bases and J dropped 5; count of bases not matched to a gene: 5. The CDR3 DNA sequence: TGTGCCAGCAGTGATTCTAGCGGGAGGAGGGAGACCCAGTACTTC. Amino acid sequence: CASSDSSGRRETQYF.

This rearrangement joins TRBV7-2 to TRBJ2-2; tentatively, D is TRBD2 (5 bases). Trimming pared 7 bases from V and 7 bases from J, leaving 10 bases between. Per germline, CDR1 SGHTA and CDR2 FQGNSA. The CDR3 consists of 12 residues. As DNA, the CDR3 is TGTGCCAGCAACATGGGGAGCGGGGAGCTGTTTTTT. Translated: CASNMGSGELFF.

CDR3 in amino acids: CASSIGDRGTEAFF. CDR3 DNA: TGTGCCAGTAGTATCGGGGACAGGGGTACTGAAGCTTTCTTT. The genes are TRBV19 and TRBJ1-1; TRBD1 agrees at 10 bases. V lost 3 bases to trimming and J lost 5 bases; unmatched junction nucleotides: 3. The CDR3 consists of 14 residues. The V gene's germline CDR1 is LNHDA and CDR2 SQIVND (reference sequence).

The chain uses TRBV14 and TRBJ1-2, with D hard to call. This CDR3 is 8 amino acids long. Trimming removed 6 bases at V and 12 bases at J, with 5 bases between. CDR1 is SGHDN, CDR2 FVKESK, per germline. CDR3 amino acids: CASSSDTF. The CDR3 DNA reads TGTGCCAGCAGTTCGGACACCTTC.

This clonotype was seen at least ten times. The chain joins TRBV7-6 to TRBJ2-5, with D unresolved. V lost 3 bases and J 4 bases, leaving 6 bases between the germline ends. The CDR3 extends over 12 amino acids. Germline V gene sequence: CDR1 SGHVS, CDR2 FNYEAQ. CDR3 residues: CASSFVLETQYF. DNA of the CDR3: TGTGCCAGCAGCTTCGTTTTAGAGACCCAGTACTTC.

This clonotype has a count of ten or more. This rearrangement joins TRBV19 to TRBJ1-2; the D is unclear. V was pared by 3 bases and J by 3 bases, with 8 bases between. The CDR3 length is 13 residues. Germline-derived CDR1 and CDR2 are LNHDA and SQIVND (reference sequence). The DNA of the CDR3 is TGTGCCAGTAGTATCGCGAGGGACTATGGCTACACCTTC. This codes for CASSIARDYGYTF.

The chain uses TRBV12-3 or TRBV12-4 and TRBJ1-4; D may be TRBD1 (6 bases). V shed 6 bases and J shed 6 bases, with 17 bases lying between them. This CDR3 has 15 amino acids. The CDR3: CASSQGGAGDEKLFF. In DNA, the CDR3 is TGTGCCAGCAGCCAAGGGGGGGCTGGGGATGAAAAACTGTTTTTT.

This clonotype was seen ten or more times. This chain links TRBV9 with TRBJ2-5, with D perhaps matching TRBD1 or TRBD2 (5 bases each). Germline loops: CDR1 SGDLS, CDR2 YYNGEE. This CDR3 has 13 amino acids. V lost 6 bases and J lost 7, with 16 bases in between. The CDR3 nucleotides are TGTGCCAGCACCAGGGCAGGTGGGGGGACCCAGTACTTC. This codes for CASTRAGGGTQYF.

The chain recombines TRBV13 with TRBJ1-5; D is unclear. CDR1 and CDR2 (germline): PRHDT, FYEKMQ (reference sequence). The CDR3 contains 15 residues. Deletions cut 0 bases from V and 4 bases from J, with 10 bases between. The CDR3, as DNA: TGTGCCAGCAGCTTAGGCTCCGGCCTTAATCAGCCCCAGCATTTT. This sequence encodes CASSLGSGLNQPQHF.

With respect to this clonotype: The junction differs from germline at one of its ends, possibly a read error. The chain links TRBV7-3 to TRBJ2-5; D possibly corresponds to TRBD1 (6 bases). The CDR3 has 13 amino acids. Germline CDR1 and CDR2: SGHTA and FQGTGA. The CDR3 DNA follows: TGCGCCAGCAGCCAAGATAGGGGGAGTACGCAGTACTTC. Its protein is CASSQDRGSTQYF.

This rearrangement joins TRBV2 to TRBJ1-1; tentatively, D is TRBD1 (5 bases). There are 11 residues in the CDR3. V was pared by 6 bases and J by 5 bases, with 7 bases between. Germline V lookup: CDR1 SNHLY, CDR2 FYNNEI. CDR3 sequence reads: CASRQVTEAFF. DNA for the CDR3: TGTGCCAGCAGACAGGTTACTGAAGCTTTCTTT.

V is TRBV20-1 and J is TRBJ1-3, with D perhaps TRBD1 (5 bases). V lost 6 bases, J lost 0 bases, and 12 bases lay in between. This CDR3 spans 14 amino acids. From germline, CDR1 is DFQATT and CDR2 SNEGSKA (reference sequence). CDR3 sequence (DNA): TGCAGTGCGGTGGGGCAGAGCTCTGGAAACACCATATATTTT. Translation: CSAVGQSSGNTIYF.

This rearrangement joins TRBV24-1 to TRBJ2-5, with 8 bases matching TRBD1. Per germline, CDR1 KGHDR and CDR2 SFDVKD. J was trimmed by 3 bases and V by 4 bases; bases with no gene match: 6. The CDR3 loop spans 15 amino acids. The CDR3 nucleotides read TGTGCCACCAGTGACCGGACAGGGTCCGAAGAGACCCAGTACTTC. Its translation is CATSDRTGSEETQYF.

This clonotype was counted many times. J is TRBJ2-7 and V is TRBV7-9; D is perhaps TRBD1 (6 bases). The CDR3 is made up of 14 amino acids. The germline CDR1 and CDR2 sequences are SEHNR and FQNEAQ (reference sequence). Trimming took off 4 bases at V and 2 bases at J, with 12 bases between the two ends. The CDR3 reads CASSSVYRAYEQYF. The DNA for the CDR3 is TGTGCCAGCAGCTCCGTTTACAGGGCCTACGAGCAGTACTTC.

This chain uses TRBV14 with TRBJ1-1, with unresolved D. V was cut by 4 bases and J by 3 bases, with 6 bases left in between. Germline assignment: CDR1 SGHDN and CDR2 FVKESK. This CDR3 comprises 12 residues. The CDR3 loop reads CASSRAYTEAFF. CDR3 sequence (DNA): TGTGCCAGCAGCCGGGCCTACACTGAAGCTTTCTTT.

This chain joins TRBV20-1 and TRBJ2-7; 9 positions match TRBD2. V shed 0 bases, J shed 4 bases, and the junction held 4 bases outside the gene matches. CDR1 and CDR2 from the germline V gene are DFQATT and SNEGSKA (reference sequence). The CDR3 extends over 14 amino acids. The CDR3 DNA follows: TGCAGTGCTAGAGATAGCGGGAGTGGGTACGAGCAGTACTTC. It yields the protein CSARDSGSGYEQYF.

The rearrangement links TRBV29-1 to TRBJ2-7, with 12 bases matching TRBD2. V shed 2 bases, J shed 2 bases, and the junction held 7 bases outside the gene matches. Germline loops: CDR1 SQVTM, CDR2 ANQGSEA. The CDR3 contains 16 residues. The CDR3 DNA follows: TGCAGCGTTGAAAGGTTGAGGACTAGCGGGACCTACGAGCAGTACTTC. Its translation is CSVERLRTSGTYEQYF.

This clonotype was seen repeatedly, ten times or more. This sequence joins TRBV7-9 and TRBJ1-2; D remains unclear. The germline V gene has CDR1 SEHNR and CDR2 FQNEAQ (reference sequence). Trimming left V 2 bases short and J 7 bases short, with 5 bases between. This CDR3 spans 11 amino acids. The CDR3 region is CASSLKGGYTF. CDR3 nucleotides: TGTGCCAGCAGCTTAAAGGGTGGCTACACCTTC.

The chain has TRBV7-3 and TRBJ2-5; 12 nucleotides align to TRBD2. The V segment lost 3 bases and the J segment 0 bases; nucleotides outside the gene matches: 8. Germline V lookup: CDR1 SGHTA, CDR2 FQGTGA. This CDR3 has 18 residues. CDR3 coding DNA: TGTGCCAGCAGCTTTCGACAGGGGACTAGCGGGTACCAAGAGACCCAGTACTTC. Protein: CASSFRQGTSGYQETQYF.

This chain joins TRBV20-1 and TRBJ2-5, with D possibly matching TRBD1 (5 bases). CDR3 size: 15 residues. Trimming shortened V by 5 bases and J by 5 bases, and 21 bases separated the two germline ends. Germline-derived CDR1 and CDR2 are DFQATT and SNEGSKA (reference sequence). This CDR3 is CSALAGLGVWETQYF. The CDR3 nucleotides read TGCAGTGCTTTGGCAGGGCTTGGGGTTTGGGAGACCCAGTACTTC.